In this sample, the clone carrying this T cell receptor beta chain turned up once. The antigen remains undetermined. The J segment lost 3 bases and the V segment lost 5 bases, leaving 8 bases of the junction unmatched. The CDR3 consists of 15 residues. Germline CDR1 reads SGHTA; CDR2 reads FQGTGA. The entry originates in a study of shared clonotypes between healthy human individuals. About the research overall: Three CD4 naive, three CD4 memory, two CD8 naive and one CD8 memory plate were used per donor. The study's findings and limits: It was observed that 5% to 6% of naive CD4 clonotypes were shared across several donors.

None of the donors, who were healthy HIV-negative adults, had recently had acute infections or vaccinations. Data came from immunoSEQ multiplex PCR; TCRdb stores just in-frame clones and leaves some out. The table lists about 1.1 million clones, roughly 80% of them singletons. Sequences were obtained from memory CD4+ T cells from PBMCs. Documented subset: CD45RA-negative fraction. The V gene is TRBV7-3, the J gene TRBJ1-1; 8 bases fit TRBD1. The TCR originated in a man aged 18 to 29 in good health. Some clones in this sample may be carry-over from other donors' samples. The CDR3 here is CASSPTGGEDTEAFF. The DNA of the CDR3 is TGTGCCAGCAGCCCAACAGGGGGGGAGGACACTGAAGCTTTCTTT.